This T cell receptor beta chain was identified during a study of blood T cell repertoires in COVID-19. Some clones are missing from TCRdb's copy, which holds only in-frame ones; the method was immunoSEQ multiplex PCR. The sample includes around 160,000 clones, 88% seen only once; the top ten take about 1.2%. Participants reported their clinical history, and cohort assignment relied on those reports. The CDR3 spans 16 residues. Trimming pared 4 bases from V and 0 bases from J, leaving 12 bases between. Germline V CDR1 and CDR2: MDHEN, SYDVKM. The sequence derives from a woman in her 30s with acute COVID-19. Sequencing was performed on PBMCs or T cells enriched from blood (not recorded which). The V gene is TRBV28, the J gene TRBJ1-4; D may be TRBD1 (5 bases). CDR3 sequence: CASSSAGHSTNEKLFF. DNA of the CDR3: TGTGCCAGCAGTTCCGCAGGGCATTCAACTAATGAAAAACTGTTTTTT.